This T cell receptor beta chain was captured in a study of T cells in Graves' hyperthyroidism and ophthalmopathy. Study-level results: In the analysis, a 13 V-J model separated ophthalmopathy from stable hyperthyroidism.

Worth noting for this clonotype: Antigen: not known.

TCR beta CDR3 regions were amplified from RNA. The HTBI primer set drove a first-round RT-PCR of the TCR CDR3. TCRdb redid the calling of the multiplex PCR reads with MiXCR, one entry per CDR3 protein. Here the sample spans about 700,000 distinct CDR3 sequences, less than 15% being singletons. Specimen: blood. This sequence originates from a woman aged 18 to 35 with Graves' hyperthyroidism.

The CDR3, as DNA: TGTGCCAGCAGTATGGGACTCTTGGTGGAAAAACTGTTTTTT. It codes for CASSMGLLVEKLFF. The rearrangement joins TRBV12-3 or TRBV12-4 to TRBJ1-4; D is perhaps TRBD1 (5 bases). Trimming removed 5 bases at V and 8 bases at J, with 15 bases between. The CDR3 is made up of 14 amino acids.